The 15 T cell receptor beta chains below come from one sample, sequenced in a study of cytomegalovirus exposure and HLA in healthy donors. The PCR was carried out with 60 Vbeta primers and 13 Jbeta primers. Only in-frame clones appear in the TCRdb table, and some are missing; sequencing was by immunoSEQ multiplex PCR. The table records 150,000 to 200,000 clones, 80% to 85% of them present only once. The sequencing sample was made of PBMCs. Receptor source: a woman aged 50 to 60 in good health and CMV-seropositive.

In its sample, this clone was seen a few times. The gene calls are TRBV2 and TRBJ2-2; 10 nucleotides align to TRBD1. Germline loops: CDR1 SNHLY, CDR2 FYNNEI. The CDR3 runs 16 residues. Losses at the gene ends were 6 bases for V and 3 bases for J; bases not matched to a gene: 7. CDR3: CASRDRGLRDTGELFF. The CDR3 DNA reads TGTGCCAGCAGAGACAGGGGGCTAAGGGACACCGGGGAGCTGTTTTTT.

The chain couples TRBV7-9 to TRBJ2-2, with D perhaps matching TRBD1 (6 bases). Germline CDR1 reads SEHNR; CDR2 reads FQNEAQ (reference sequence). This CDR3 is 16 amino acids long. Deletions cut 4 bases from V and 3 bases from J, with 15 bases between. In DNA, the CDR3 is TGTGCCAGCAGCTCCCTTCGGGACACATACACCGGGGAGCTGTTTTTT. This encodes CASSSLRDTYTGELFF.

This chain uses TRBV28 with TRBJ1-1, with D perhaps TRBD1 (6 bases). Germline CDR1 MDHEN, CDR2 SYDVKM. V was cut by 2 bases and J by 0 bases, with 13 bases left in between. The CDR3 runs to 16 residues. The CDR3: CASSLGGQRVNTEAFF. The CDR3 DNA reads TGTGCCAGCAGTTTAGGAGGACAGAGGGTGAACACTGAAGCTTTCTTT.

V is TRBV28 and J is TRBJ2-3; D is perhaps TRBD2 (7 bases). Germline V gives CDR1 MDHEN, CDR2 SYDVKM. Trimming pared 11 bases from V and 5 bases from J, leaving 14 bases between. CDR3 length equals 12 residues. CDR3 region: CAEGEGIDTQYF. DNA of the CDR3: TGTGCCGAGGGGGAGGGAATAGATACGCAGTATTTT. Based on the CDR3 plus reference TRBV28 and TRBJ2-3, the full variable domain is DVKVTQSSRYLVKRTGEKVFLECVQDMDHENMFWYRQDPGLGLRLIYFSYDVKMKEKGDIPEGYSVSREKKERFSLILESASTNQTSMYLCAEGEGIDTQYFGPGTRLTVL.

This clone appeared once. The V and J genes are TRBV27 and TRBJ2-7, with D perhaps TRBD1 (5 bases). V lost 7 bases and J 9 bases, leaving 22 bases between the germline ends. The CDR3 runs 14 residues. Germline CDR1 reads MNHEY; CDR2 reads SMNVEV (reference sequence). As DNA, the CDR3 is TGTGCCAGCACCGCCCGACAGTTCCTTAATGGGCAGTACTTC. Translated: CASTARQFLNGQYF.

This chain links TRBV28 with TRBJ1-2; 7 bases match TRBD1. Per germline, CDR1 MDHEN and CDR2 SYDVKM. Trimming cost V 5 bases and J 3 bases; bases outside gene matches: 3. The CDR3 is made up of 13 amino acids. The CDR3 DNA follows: TGTGCCAGCAGTCAGGGGGGCGACTATGGCTACACCTTC. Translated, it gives CASSQGGDYGYTF.

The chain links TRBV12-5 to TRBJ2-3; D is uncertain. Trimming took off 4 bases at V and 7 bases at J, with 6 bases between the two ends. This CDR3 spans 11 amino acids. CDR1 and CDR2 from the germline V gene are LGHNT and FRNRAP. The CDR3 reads CASGSFNTQYF. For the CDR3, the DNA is TGTGCTAGTGGTTCCTTTAATACGCAGTATTTT. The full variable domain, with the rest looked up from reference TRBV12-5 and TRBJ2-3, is DARVTQTPRHKVTEMGQEVTMRCQPILGHNTVFWYRQTMMQGLELLAYFRNRAPLDDSGMPKDRFSAEMPDATLATLKIQPSEPRDSAVYFCASGSFNTQYFGPGTRLTVL.

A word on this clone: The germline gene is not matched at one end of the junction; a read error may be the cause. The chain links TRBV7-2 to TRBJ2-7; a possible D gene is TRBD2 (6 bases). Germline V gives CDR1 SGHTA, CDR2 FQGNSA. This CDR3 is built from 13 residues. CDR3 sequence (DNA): TGTGCCAGCAGCTCTGCGGGAATCTACGGGCAGTACTTC. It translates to CASSSAGIYGQYF.

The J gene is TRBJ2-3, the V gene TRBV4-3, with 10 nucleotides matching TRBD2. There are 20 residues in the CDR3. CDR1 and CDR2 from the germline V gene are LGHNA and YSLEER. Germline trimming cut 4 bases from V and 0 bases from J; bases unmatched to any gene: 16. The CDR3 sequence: CASSPRVVAGGLTSTDTQYF. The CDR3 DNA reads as TGCGCCAGCAGCCCCCGTGTGGTAGCGGGGGGCTTGACTAGCACAGATACGCAGTATTTT.

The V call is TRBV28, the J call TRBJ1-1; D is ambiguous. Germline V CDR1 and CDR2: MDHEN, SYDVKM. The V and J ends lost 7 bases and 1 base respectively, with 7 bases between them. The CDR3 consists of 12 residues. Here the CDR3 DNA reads TGTGCCAGCACTCGAGGGAACACTGAAGCTTTCTTT. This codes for CASTRGNTEAFF.

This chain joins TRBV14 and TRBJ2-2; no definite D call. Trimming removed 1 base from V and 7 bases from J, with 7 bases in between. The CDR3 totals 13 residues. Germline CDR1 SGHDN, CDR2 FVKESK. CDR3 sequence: CASSQARGGELFF. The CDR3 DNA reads TGTGCCAGCAGCCAAGCCCGCGGCGGGGAGCTGTTTTTT.

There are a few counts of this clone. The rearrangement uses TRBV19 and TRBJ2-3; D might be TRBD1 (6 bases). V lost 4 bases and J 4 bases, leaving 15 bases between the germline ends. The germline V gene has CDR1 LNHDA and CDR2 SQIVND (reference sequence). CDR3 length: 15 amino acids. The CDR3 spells CASSKTPPGADTQYF. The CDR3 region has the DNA TGTGCCAGTAGTAAAACACCGCCAGGGGCAGATACGCAGTATTTT.

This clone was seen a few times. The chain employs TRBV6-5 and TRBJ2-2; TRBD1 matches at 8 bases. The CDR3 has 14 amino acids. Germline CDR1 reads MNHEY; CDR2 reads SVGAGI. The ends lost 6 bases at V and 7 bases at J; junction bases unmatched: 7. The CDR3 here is CASSGTGSIGELFF. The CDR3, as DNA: TGTGCCAGCAGCGGGACAGGTTCCATCGGGGAGCTGTTTTTT.

CDR3 nucleotide sequence: TGTGCCAGCTCCCGCACAGGGGGTGATACCTACGAGCAGTACTTC. Translation: CASSRTGGDTYEQYF. V is TRBV18 and J is TRBJ2-7; 8 nucleotides line up with TRBD1. J lost 2 bases, V lost 6 bases, and 9 bases had no gene match. This CDR3 spans 15 amino acids. The germline V gene encodes CDR1 KGHSH and CDR2 LQKENI.

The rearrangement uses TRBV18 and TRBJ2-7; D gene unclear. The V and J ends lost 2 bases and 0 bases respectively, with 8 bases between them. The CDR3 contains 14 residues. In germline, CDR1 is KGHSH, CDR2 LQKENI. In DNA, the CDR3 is TGTGCCAGCTCACCAGGGCAGGCCTCCTACGAGCAGTACTTC. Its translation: CASSPGQASYEQYF. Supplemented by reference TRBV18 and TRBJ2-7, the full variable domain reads NAGVMQNPRHLVRRRGQEARLRCSPMKGHSHVYWYRQLPEEGLKFMVYLQKENIIDESGMPKERFSAEFPKEGPSILRIQQVVRGDSAAYFCASSPGQASYEQYFGPGTRLTVT.